The present T cell receptor beta chain was sequenced within a study of glioma-infiltrating T cells. In the study overall: Before surgery, glioma patients received dexamethasone for at most six days. Study-wide results and caveats: Gliomas, especially low-grade, showed above-expected tissue-blood divergence; non-neoplastic patients showed below. Shared blood CDR3 signature motifs marked patients with low tissue-blood divergence.

CDR3 size: 17 residues. CDR1 LGHDT and CDR2 YNNKEL come from the germline V gene (reference sequence). V was trimmed by 0 bases and J by 0 bases, leaving 12 bases between them. The iRepertoire nested amplicon-rescue multiplex PCR amplified TCR alpha and beta CDR3s from RNA. Input was roughly 85-400 ng of tissue mRNA or PBMC total RNA. Using its own MiXCR run on the multiplex PCR reads, TCRdb lists one record per CDR3 protein. This sample carries approximately 400,000 distinct CDR3 sequences, less than 50% of them seen once, and the ten largest clones take more than 10%. Comments on this clonotype: Its antigen is undetermined.

V is TRBV3-1 and J is TRBJ2-1; D not certain. The specimen was glioma tissue, nonneoplastic brain tissue, or PBMCs (not recorded which). This TCR was sampled from a human donor with low-grade glioma or glioblastoma, undergoing nonglioma brain surgery, or in good health (not recorded which). CDR3 region: CASSQEVGRFSYNEQFF. The CDR3 DNA reads TGTGCCAGCAGCCAAGAAGTTGGCAGGTTCTCCTACAATGAGCAGTTCTTC.